The clone carrying this T cell receptor (beta chain) was seen just once. The use of a sample-barcoded 5' primer and a J-beta primer mix characterized a second PCR of roughly 7 to 11 cycles. A single record per CDR3 protein comes from TCRdb applying MiXCR to the 5' RACE reads. This sample carries hundreds of thousands of distinct CDR3 sequences, 40% to 50% of them seen once, and the ten largest clones take under 20%. The sample is drawn from a study of blood T cells in healthy people across ages. Trimming at V came to 7 bases and at J to 0 bases, leaving 10 bases not matched to a gene. The CDR3 has 19 amino acids. Germline V CDR1 and CDR2: SNHLY, FYNNEI.

The sample taken for sequencing was blood. The V and J genes are TRBV2 and TRBJ2-6; 12 bases are shared with TRBD2. This sequence originates from a man between 60 and 75 years old in good health. The CDR3 here is CASNYRTSGTYSGANVLTF. DNA for the CDR3: TGTGCCAGCAACTACCGGACTAGCGGGACGTACTCTGGGGCCAACGTCCTGACTTTC.